This paragraph covers one T cell receptor beta chain sequence. Cohort assignment relied on participant-reported clinical history. Unmatched junction bases numbered 2, after V lost 4 bases and J lost 8 bases. Germline CDR1 LNHDA, CDR2 SQIVND (reference sequence). The CDR3 contains 12 residues. This sample was included in a study of blood T cell repertoires in COVID-19. Data came from immunoSEQ multiplex PCR; TCRdb stores just in-frame clones and leaves some out. The sample yields under 300,000 clones, 80% to 90% seen once. The receptor was isolated from a woman aged 40-49 years who had been exposed to COVID-19. Sequenced sample: PBMCs or T cells enriched from blood (not recorded which). The V gene is TRBV19, the J gene TRBJ1-2, with 9 nucleotides matching TRBD1. The CDR3, as DNA: TGTGCCAGTAGTAGACAGGGGGGCGGCTACACCTTC. Translation gives CASSRQGGGYTF. The whole variable domain, filled in from reference TRBV19 and TRBJ1-2, reads DGGITQSPKYLFRKEGQNVTLSCEQNLNHDAMYWYRQDPGQGLRLIYYSQIVNDFQKGDIAEGYSVSREKKESFPLTVTSAQKNPTAFYLCASSRQGGGYTFGSGTRLTVV.